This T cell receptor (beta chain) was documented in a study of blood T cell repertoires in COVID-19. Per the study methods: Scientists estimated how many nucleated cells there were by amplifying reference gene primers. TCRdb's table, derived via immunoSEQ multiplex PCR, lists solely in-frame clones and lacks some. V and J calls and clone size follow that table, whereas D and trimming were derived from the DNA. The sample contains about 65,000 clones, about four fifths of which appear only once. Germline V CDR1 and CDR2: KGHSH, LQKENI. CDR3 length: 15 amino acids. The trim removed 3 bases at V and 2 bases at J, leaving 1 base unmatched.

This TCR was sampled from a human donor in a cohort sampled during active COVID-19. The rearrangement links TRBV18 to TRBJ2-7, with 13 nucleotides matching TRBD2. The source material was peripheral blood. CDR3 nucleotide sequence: TGTGCCAGCTCACCTGGACTAGCGGGGGCCTACGAGCAGTACTTC. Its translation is CASSPGLAGAYEQYF.